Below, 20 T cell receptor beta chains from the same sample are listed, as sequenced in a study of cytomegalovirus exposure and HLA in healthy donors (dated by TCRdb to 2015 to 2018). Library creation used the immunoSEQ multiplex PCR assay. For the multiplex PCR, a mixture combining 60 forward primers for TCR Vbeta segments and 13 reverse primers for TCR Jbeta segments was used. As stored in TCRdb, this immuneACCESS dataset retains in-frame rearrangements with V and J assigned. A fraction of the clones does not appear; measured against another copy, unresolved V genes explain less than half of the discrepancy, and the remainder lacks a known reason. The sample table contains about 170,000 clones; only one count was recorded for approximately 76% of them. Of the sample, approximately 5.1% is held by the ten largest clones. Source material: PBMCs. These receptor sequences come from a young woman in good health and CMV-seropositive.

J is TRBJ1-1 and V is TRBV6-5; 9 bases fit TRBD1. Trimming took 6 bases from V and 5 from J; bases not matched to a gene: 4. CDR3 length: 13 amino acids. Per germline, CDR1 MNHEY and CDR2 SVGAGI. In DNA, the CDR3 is TGTGCCAGCAGGTTGACAGGGGGGACTGAAGCTTTCTTT. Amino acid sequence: CASRLTGGTEAFF.

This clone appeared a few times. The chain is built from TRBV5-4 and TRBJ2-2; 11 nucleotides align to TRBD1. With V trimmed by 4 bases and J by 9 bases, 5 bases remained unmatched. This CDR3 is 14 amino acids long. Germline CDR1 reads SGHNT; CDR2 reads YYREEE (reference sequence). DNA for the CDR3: TGTGCCAGCAGCACAGGACAGGGGGCGTGGGAGCTGTTTTTT. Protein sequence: CASSTGQGAWELFF.

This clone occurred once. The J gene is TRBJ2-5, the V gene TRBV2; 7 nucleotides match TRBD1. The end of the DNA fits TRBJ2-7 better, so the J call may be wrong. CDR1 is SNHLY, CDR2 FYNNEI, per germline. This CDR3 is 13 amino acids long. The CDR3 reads CASNSRGTYEQYF. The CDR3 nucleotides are TGTGCCAGCAATTCCAGGGGGACCTACGAGCAGTACTTC.

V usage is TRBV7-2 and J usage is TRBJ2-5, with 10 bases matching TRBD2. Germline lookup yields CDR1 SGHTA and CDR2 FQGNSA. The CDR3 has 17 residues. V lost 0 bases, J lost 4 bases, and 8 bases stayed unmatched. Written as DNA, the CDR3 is TGTGCCAGCAGCTTAGCTTTCCAGCGGGGGGGCCGAGAGACCCAGTACTTC. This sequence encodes CASSLAFQRGGRETQYF.

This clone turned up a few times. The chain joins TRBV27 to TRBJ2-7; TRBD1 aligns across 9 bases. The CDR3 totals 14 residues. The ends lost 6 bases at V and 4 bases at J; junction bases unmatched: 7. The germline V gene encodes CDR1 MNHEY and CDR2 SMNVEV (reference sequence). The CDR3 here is CASSARDRDYEQYF. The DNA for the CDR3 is TGTGCCAGCAGCGCGCGGGACAGGGATTACGAGCAGTACTTC.

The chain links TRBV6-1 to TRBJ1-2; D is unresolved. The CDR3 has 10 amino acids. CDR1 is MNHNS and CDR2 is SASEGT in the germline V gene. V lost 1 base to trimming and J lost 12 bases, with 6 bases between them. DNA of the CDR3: TGTGCCAGCAGTGAAGTTATAGACACCTTC. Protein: CASSEVIDTF.

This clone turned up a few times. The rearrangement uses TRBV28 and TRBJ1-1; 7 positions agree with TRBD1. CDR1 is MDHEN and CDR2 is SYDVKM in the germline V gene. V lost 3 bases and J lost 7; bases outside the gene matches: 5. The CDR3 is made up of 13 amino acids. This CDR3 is CASSLIRDSEAFF. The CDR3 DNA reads TGTGCCAGCAGTTTGATCCGGGACAGTGAAGCTTTCTTT.

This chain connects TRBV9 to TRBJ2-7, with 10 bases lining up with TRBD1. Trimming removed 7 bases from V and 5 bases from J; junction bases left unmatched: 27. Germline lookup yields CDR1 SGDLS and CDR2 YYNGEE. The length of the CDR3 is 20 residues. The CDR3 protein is CASGHNRGQGTLYQVDEQYF. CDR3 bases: TGTGCCAGCGGACACAACCGGGGACAGGGGACGCTATACCAAGTCGACGAGCAGTACTTC.

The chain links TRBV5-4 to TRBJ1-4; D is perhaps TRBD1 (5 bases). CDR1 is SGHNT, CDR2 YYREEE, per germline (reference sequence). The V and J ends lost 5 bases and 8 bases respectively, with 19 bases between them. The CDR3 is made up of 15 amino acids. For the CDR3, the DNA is TGTGCCAGCAGAAACACTGGGGGGTTGAGCGAAAAACTGTTTTTT. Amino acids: CASRNTGGLSEKLFF.

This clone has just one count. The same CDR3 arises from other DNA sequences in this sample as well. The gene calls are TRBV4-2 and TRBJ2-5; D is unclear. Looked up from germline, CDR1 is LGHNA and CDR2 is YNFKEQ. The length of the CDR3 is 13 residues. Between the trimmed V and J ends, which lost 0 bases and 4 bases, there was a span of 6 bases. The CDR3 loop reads CASSQEPGETQYF. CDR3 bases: TGTGCCAGCAGCCAAGAGCCGGGAGAGACCCAGTACTTC.

The CDR3 sequence is CAKGDQPQHF. The CDR3 nucleotides are TGTGCGAAGGGGGATCAGCCCCAGCATTTT. The chain joins TRBV30 to TRBJ1-5, with TRBD1 as a possible D gene (6 bases). This CDR3 comprises 10 residues. Germline loops: CDR1 GTSNPN, CDR2 SVGIG (reference sequence).

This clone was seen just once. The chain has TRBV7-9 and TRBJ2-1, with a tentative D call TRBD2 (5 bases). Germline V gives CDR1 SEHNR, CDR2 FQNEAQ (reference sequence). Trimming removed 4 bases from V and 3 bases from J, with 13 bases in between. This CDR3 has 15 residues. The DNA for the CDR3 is TGTGCCAGCAGCTCGGGGAGATGGGGCTACAATGAGCAGTTCTTC. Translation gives CASSSGRWGYNEQFF.

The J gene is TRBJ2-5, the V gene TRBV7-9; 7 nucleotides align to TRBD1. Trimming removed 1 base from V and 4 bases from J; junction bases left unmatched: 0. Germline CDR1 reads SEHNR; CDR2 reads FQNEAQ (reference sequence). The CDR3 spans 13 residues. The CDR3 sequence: CASSLDRGETQYF. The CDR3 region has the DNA TGTGCCAGCAGCTTAGACAGGGGAGAGACCCAGTACTTC.

CDR3 sequence: CASSFRDYGANVLTF. The CDR3 region has the DNA TGTGCCAGCAGCTTCAGGGATTACGGGGCCAACGTCCTGACTTTC. The J gene is TRBJ2-6, the V gene TRBV2; D is perhaps TRBD1 (5 bases). The V and J ends lost 6 bases and 4 bases respectively, with 13 bases between them. Germline V gives CDR1 SNHLY, CDR2 FYNNEI. The CDR3 sequence is 15 residues long.

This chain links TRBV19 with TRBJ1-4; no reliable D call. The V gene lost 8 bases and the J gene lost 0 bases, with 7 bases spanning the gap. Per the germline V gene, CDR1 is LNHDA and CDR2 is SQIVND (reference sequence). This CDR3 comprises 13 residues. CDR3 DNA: TGTGCCAGTTCTCTAGCAACTAATGAAAAACTGTTTTTT. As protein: CASSLATNEKLFF. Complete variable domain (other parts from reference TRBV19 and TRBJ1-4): DGGITQSPKYLFRKEGQNVTLSCEQNLNHDAMYWYRQDPGQGLRLIYYSQIVNDFQKGDIAEGYSVSREKKESFPLTVTSAQKNPTAFYLCASSLATNEKLFFGSGTQLSVL.

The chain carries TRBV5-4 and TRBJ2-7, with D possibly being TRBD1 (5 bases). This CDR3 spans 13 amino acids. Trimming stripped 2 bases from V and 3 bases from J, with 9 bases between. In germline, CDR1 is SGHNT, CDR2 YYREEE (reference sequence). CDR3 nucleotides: TGTGCCAGCAGCTTCCCCGACAGCTACGAGCAGTACTTC. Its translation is CASSFPDSYEQYF. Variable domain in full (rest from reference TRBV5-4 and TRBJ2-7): ETGVTQSPTHLIKTRGQQVTLRCSSQSGHNTVSWYQQALGQGPQFIFQYYREEENGRGNFPPRFSGLQFPNYSSELNVNALELDDSALYLCASSFPDSYEQYFGPGTRLTVT.

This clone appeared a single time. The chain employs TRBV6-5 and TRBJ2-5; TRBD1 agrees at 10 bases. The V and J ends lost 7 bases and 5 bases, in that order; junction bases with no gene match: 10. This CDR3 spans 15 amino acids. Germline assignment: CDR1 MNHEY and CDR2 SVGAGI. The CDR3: CASTNRDRGPETQYF. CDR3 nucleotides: TGTGCCAGCACCAACCGGGACAGGGGTCCCGAGACCCAGTACTTC.

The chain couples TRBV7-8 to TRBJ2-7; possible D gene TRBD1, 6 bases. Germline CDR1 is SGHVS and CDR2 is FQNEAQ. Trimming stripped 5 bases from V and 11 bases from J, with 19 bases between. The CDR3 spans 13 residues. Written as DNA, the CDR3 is TGTGCCAGCAGCCCAAGCGAACAGGGTCGGGAGTACTTC. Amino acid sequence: CASSPSEQGREYF.

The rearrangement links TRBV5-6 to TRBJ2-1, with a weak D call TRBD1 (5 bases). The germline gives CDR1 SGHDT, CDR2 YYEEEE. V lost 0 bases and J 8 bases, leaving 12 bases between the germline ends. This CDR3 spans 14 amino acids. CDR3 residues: CASSLGGRTHEQFF. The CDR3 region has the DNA TGTGCCAGCAGCTTGGGGGGCAGGACCCATGAGCAGTTCTTC.

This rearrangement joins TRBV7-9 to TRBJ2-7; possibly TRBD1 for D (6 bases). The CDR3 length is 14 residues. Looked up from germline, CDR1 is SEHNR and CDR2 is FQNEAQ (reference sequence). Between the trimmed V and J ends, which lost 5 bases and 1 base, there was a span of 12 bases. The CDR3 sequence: CASSPGAASYEQYF. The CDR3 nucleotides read TGTGCCAGCAGCCCAGGGGCTGCGTCCTACGAGCAGTACTTC.